This entry describes one T cell receptor (beta chain). Antigen specificity is unknown. Only in-frame clones appear in the TCRdb table, and some are missing; sequencing was by immunoSEQ multiplex PCR. The top ten clones hold around 7% of a sample with some 20,000 clones, about four fifths of them seen once. CDR1 and CDR2 from the germline V gene are SGHVS and FQNEAQ. V was cut by 5 bases and J by 0 bases, with 13 bases left in between. This CDR3 region has 15 residues. The entry originates in a study of PD-1 blockade in classical Hodgkin lymphoma. Time point here: cycle 4 day 1 (C4D1), after less than 7 weeks of nivolumab. Every patient relapsed after autologous stem cell transplantation, and brentuximab vedotin exposure varied. Magnetic negative selection of thawed PBMCs yielded the CD8+ T cells. Study results and caveats: Initiation of nivolumab under 1 year after ASCT led to exclusion of patients. When set against healthy donors, newly diagnosed patients were reported to show lower baseline TCR diversity.

This chain links TRBV7-8 with TRBJ1-2; maybe TRBD1 (6 bases). This clonotype was sampled from a human donor with classical Hodgkin lymphoma. The starting material was CD8+ T cells from blood, obtained before the fourth cycle of nivolumab. CDR3 nucleotide sequence: TGTGCCAGCAGCCCGGGGGCGCTAGCTAACTATGGCTACACCTTC. Amino acid sequence: CASSPGALANYGYTF.